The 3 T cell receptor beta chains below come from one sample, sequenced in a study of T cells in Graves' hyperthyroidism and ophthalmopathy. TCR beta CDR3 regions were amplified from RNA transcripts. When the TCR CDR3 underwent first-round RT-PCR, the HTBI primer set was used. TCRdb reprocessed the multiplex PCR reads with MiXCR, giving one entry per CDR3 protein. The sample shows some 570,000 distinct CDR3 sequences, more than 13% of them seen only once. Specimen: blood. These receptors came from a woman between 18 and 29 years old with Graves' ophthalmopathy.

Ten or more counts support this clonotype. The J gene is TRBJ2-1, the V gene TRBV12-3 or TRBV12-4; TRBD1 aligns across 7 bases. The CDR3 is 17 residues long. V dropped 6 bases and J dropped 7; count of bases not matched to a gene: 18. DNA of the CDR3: TGTGCCAGCAGCCTAGGGGGCCTAACCTCCATTACGAATGAGCAGTTCTTC. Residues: CASSLGGLTSITNEQFF.

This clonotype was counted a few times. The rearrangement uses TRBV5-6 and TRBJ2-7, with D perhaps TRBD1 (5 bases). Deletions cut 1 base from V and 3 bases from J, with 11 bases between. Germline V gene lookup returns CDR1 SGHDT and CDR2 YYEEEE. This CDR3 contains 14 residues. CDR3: CASSLNRINYEQYF. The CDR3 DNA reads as TGTGCCAGCAGCTTGAACAGGATCAACTACGAGCAGTACTTC.

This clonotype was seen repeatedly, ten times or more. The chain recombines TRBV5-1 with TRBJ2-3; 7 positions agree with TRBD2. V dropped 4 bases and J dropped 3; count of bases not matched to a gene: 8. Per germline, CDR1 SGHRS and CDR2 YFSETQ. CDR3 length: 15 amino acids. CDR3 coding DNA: TGCGCCAGCAGCGCCTGGGAGGGCCCGACAGATACGCAGTATTTT. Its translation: CASSAWEGPTDTQYF.